This T cell receptor (beta chain) came from a study of post-analysis software for immune sequencing data. For the study at large: Included among the disease courses, which were recorded for the cohort, were relapsing-remitting, secondary progressive and progressive-relapsing multiple sclerosis. Study-wide points: Patients carried five TRBV segments more frequently than controls did, and TRBV5-6, TRBV5-1 and TRBV20-1 were among them. Compared with controls, patients showed significantly lower normalized Chao1 diversity. Samples from one preparation batch, clustered by F measure, grouped strongly together.

Presence of unique molecular identifiers characterized the TCR beta cDNA libraries. T cells, roughly 0.85 to 10 million of them, yielded approximately 500,000 cDNA molecules. MiXCR, run by TCRdb on the PCR reads, gives a single entry per CDR3 protein. The sample yields hundreds of thousands of distinct CDR3 sequences, around 40% seen once. Germline V gives CDR1 KGHDR, CDR2 SFDVKD. The CDR3 is made up of 17 amino acids. V was shortened by 1 base and J by 2 bases, with 16 bases between the two germline ends. This clonotype was seen a few times. Its antigen is unidentified. The V call is TRBV24-1, the J call TRBJ1-2, with D maybe TRBD1 (6 bases). This receptor was taken from a girl under 18 with multiple sclerosis. Sequenced: blood. The CDR3 here is CATSDFPGAVLNYGYTF. Here the CDR3 DNA reads TGTGCCACCAGTGATTTCCCGGGGGCAGTGCTAAACTATGGCTACACCTTC.